These T cell receptor beta chains were read from a single sample in a study of tumor-infiltrating lymphocytes in primary liver carcinoma. In TCRdb, the multiplex PCR reads were re-called with MiXCR into one record per CDR3 protein. There are some 32,000 distinct CDR3 sequences in the sample; 70% to 80% occur only once, and roughly a third lies in the top ten. The sequencing input was liver tumor tissue from sampling region 5. The receptors stem from a man aged 40-49 years with primary liver carcinoma and hepatitis B virus infection. CDR3s include the opening cysteine and the closing phenylalanine or tryptophan. A D gene is named only where the DNA matches it firmly. Not every row has a clone size; where given, it reads once, few, many or a size class.

J gene: TRBJ2-2
clone size: .
CDR3 length: 15
D gene: .
V gene: TRBV5-6
CDR3 protein: CASSVVDRTTGKLFF
CDR3 DNA: TGTGCCAGCAGCGTGGTTGACAGGACCACCGGGAAGCTGTTTTTT

J gene: TRBJ1-4
clone size: .
CDR3 length: 17
D gene: .
V gene: TRBV4-3
CDR3 protein: CASSQDVLERPNEELFF
CDR3 DNA: TGTGCCAGCAGCCAAGATGTCCTGGAGCGGCCTAATGAAGAACTGTTTTTT

J gene: TRBJ2-1
clone size: .
CDR3 length: 13
D gene: .
V gene: TRBV4-3
CDR3 protein: CASSQTGYNELFF
CDR3 DNA: TGCGCCAGCAGCCAAACAGGTTACAATGAGCTTTTCTTC

J gene: TRBJ2-5
clone size: .
CDR3 length: 18
D gene: TRBD2
V gene: TRBV28
CDR3 protein: CASNRKRLAGHLQETQYF
CDR3 DNA: TGTGCCAGCAATCGAAAGCGACTAGCGGGACACTTACAAGAGACCCAGTACTTC

J gene: TRBJ2-7
clone size: .
CDR3 length: 15
D gene: .
V gene: TRBV5-4
CDR3 protein: CASSLSGTSVDEQYF
CDR3 DNA: TGTGCCAGCAGTCTCTCCGGGACCAGCGTTGACGAGCAGTACTTC

J gene: TRBJ1-1
clone size: few
CDR3 length: 14
D gene: .
V gene: TRBV6-5
CDR3 protein: CASSYGGTSTVAFF
CDR3 DNA: TGTGCTAGCAGTTACGGGGGGACGTCGACTGTAGCTTTCTTT

J gene: TRBJ2-1
clone size: .
CDR3 length: 14
D gene: .
V gene: TRBV11-2
CDR3 protein: CASRLYRLVREQFF
CDR3 DNA: TGTGCCAGCAGGTTATACCGGCTTGTTAGAGAGCAGTTCTTC

J gene: TRBJ2-5
clone size: medium-sized
CDR3 length: 13
D gene: TRBD1
V gene: TRBV29-1
CDR3 protein: CSVPQQGRETQYF
CDR3 DNA: TGCAGCGTTCCCCAACAGGGGCGAGAGACCCAGTACTTC

J gene: TRBJ2-7
clone size: many
CDR3 length: 12
D gene: TRBD1
V gene: TRBV20-1
CDR3 protein: CSATDREYEQYF
CDR3 DNA: TGCAGTGCTACCGACAGGGAATACGAGCAGTACTTC

J gene: TRBJ2-5
clone size: .
CDR3 length: 15
D gene: .
V gene: TRBV28
CDR3 protein: CASSLFGGMQETKYF
CDR3 DNA: TGTGCCAGCAGTTTGTTTGGCGGAATGCAAGAGACCAAGTACTTC

J gene: TRBJ2-1
clone size: .
CDR3 length: 12
D gene: .
V gene: TRBV10-3
CDR3 protein: CANRNSNNGQFF
CDR3 DNA: TGTGCCAACCGGAACAGCAACAATGGGCAGTTCTTC

J gene: TRBJ2-7
clone size: once
CDR3 length: 13
D gene: .
V gene: TRBV4-1
CDR3 protein: CANSQNSGQESYF
CDR3 DNA: TGCGCCAACAGCCAAAATAGCGGACAGGAGTCGTACTTC

J gene: TRBJ2-2
clone size: .
CDR3 length: 15
D gene: .
V gene: TRBV11-3
CDR3 protein: CARWRLKPNTGELFF
CDR3 DNA: TGTGCAAGGTGGCGCCTAAAACCCAACACCGGGGAGCTGTTTTTT